This T cell receptor (beta chain) was obtained from a study of blood T cell repertoires in COVID-19. Turning to the study itself: The cDNA or gDNA used as material had been derived from T cells, B-cell-depleted T cells, or PBMCs.

Method: immunoSEQ multiplex PCR; TCRdb's copy keeps in-frame clones and lacks some. The data contain about 330,000 clones, 80% to 95% of them singletons. Trimming pared 5 bases from V and 10 bases from J, leaving 12 bases between. The germline V gene encodes CDR1 SGHTA and CDR2 FQGNSA. The CDR3 runs to 12 residues. In terms of age and location, participants ranged from roughly 18 to 89 years and lived in about two dozen US areas. Assignments of participants to cohorts depended upon their own reported clinical history. The TCR comes from a woman aged 25 to 39 who had recovered from COVID-19. The V and J genes are TRBV7-2 and TRBJ2-1; D is unresolved. What was sequenced was PBMCs or T cells enriched from blood (not recorded which). DNA of the CDR3: TGTGCCAGCAGCCCCTACTTGAACGAGCAGTTCTTC. This sequence encodes CASSPYLNEQFF.